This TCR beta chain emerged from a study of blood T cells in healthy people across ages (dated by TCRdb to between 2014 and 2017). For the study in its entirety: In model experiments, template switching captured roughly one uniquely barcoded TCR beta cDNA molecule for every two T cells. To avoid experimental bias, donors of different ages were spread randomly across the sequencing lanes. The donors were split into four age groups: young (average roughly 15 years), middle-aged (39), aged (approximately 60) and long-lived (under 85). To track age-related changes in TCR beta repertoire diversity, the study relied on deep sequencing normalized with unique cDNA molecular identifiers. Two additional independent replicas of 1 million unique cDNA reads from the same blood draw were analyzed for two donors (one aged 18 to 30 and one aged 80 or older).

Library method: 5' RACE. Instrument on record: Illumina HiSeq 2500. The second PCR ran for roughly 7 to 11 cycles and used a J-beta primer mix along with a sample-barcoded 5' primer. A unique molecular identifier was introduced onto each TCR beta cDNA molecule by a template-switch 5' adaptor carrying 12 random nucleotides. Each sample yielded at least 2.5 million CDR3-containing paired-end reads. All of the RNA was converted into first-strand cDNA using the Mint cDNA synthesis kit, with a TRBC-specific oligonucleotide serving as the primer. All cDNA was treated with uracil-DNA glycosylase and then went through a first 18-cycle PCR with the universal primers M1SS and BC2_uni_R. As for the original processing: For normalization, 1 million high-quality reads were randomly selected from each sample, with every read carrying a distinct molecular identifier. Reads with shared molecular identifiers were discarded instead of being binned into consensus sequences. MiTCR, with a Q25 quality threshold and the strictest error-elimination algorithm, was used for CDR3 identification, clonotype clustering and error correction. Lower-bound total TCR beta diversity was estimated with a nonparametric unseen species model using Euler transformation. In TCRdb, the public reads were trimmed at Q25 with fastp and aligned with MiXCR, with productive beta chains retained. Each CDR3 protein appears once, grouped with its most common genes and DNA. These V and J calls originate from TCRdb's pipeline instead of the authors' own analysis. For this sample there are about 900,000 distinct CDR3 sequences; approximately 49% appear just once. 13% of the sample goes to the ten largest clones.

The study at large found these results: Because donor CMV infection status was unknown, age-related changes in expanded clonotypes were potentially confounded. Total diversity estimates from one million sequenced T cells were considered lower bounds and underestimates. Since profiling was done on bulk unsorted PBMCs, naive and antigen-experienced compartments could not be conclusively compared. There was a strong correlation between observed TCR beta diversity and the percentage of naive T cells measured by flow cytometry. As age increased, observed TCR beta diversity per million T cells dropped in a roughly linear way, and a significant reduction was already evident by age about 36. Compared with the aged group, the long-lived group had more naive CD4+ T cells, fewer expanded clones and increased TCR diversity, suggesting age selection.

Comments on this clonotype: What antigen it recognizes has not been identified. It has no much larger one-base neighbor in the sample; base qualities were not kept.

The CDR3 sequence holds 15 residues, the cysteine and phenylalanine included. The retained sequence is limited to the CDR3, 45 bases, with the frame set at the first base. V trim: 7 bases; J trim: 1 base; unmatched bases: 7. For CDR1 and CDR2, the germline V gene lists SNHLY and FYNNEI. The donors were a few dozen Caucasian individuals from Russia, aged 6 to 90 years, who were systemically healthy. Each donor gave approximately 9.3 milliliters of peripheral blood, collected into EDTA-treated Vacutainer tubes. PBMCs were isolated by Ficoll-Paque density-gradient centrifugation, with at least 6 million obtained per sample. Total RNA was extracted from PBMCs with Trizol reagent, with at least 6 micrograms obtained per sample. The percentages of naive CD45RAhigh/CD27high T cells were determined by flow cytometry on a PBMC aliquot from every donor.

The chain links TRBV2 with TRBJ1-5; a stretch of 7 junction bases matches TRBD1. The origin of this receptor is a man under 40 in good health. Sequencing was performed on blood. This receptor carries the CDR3 CASKTGTSSNQPQHF. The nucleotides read TGTGCCAGCAAGACAGGGACCTCGAGCAATCAGCCCCAGCATTTT.